This T cell receptor beta chain was retrieved from a study of cytomegalovirus exposure and HLA in healthy donors. The PCR had 60 Vbeta and 13 Jbeta primers. Only in-frame clones appear in the TCRdb table, and some are missing; sequencing was by immunoSEQ multiplex PCR. The data hold fewer than 250,000 clones, with about 80% observed a single time. The length of the CDR3 is 16 residues. The V gene lost 3 bases and the J gene lost 7 bases, with 21 bases spanning the gap. Germline CDR1 reads MNHEY; CDR2 reads SVGAGI. As to this clone: Its cognate antigen is unknown.

Each donor was nominally healthy when sampled (though unrecorded immune exposures were likely). Findings of the study overall: Some highly shared sequence variants likely arose as a pipeline artifact. Cytomegalovirus-associated status was assigned to about 150 TCR beta chains.

The receptor comes from a male donor in good health and CMV-seronegative. The specimen sequenced was PBMCs. The rearrangement joins TRBV6-5 to TRBJ2-5; the D gene is possibly TRBD2 (6 bases). The CDR3: CASSYSPREASPTQYF. CDR3 DNA: TGTGCCAGCAGTTATAGCCCAAGGGAGGCTAGTCCGACCCAGTACTTC.